This T cell receptor (beta chain) is from a study of T-cell memory formation after mild COVID-19. Background on the study: TCR clustering was largely donor specific.

The V gene end was trimmed by 2 bases and the J gene end by 5 bases; junction bases not matched to a gene: 9. The CDR3 has 15 residues. CDR1 is KGHSH, CDR2 LQKENI, per germline. Notes on this clonotype: Its antigen is as yet unknown.

TCRdb passed the 5' RACE reads through MiXCR, listing each CDR3 protein once. In the table there are about 440,000 distinct CDR3 sequences, around 20% of which are singletons. Study results and caveats: Whether second-wave clones peaking at day 37 were SARS-CoV-2 specific went unconfirmed.

The TCR originated in an adult woman who had mild COVID-19 (a few samples of this study predate the infection). Cell type and time point are not known. The sequenced sample was PBMCs or a T cell subset sorted from them (not recorded which). J is TRBJ2-7 and V is TRBV18; TRBD1 matches at 7 bases. DNA of the CDR3: TGTGCCAGCTCACCATCATGGCAGGGGGTGGACGAGCAGTACTTC. Amino acids: CASSPSWQGVDEQYF.